The next 27 T cell receptor beta chains were all read from a single sample in a study of blood T cell repertoires in COVID-19. The table came from immunoSEQ multiplex PCR; TCRdb's copy has only in-frame clones and leaves some out. Of about 29,000 clones listed, 82% are singletons. Sequencing was done on a sample of peripheral blood. The source is an elderly man with active or convalescent COVID-19.

The rearrangement uses TRBV7-9 and TRBJ2-5; 11 positions match TRBD2. The CDR3 length is 15 residues. V was clipped by 5 bases and J by 5 bases; unmatched bases: 7. CDR1 and CDR2 from the germline V gene are SEHNR and FQNEAQ (reference sequence). The CDR3 nucleotides read TGTGCCAGCAGCCCGGGACTAGCGGTGTGGGAGACCCAGTACTTC. It codes for CASSPGLAVWETQYF.

V is TRBV5-1 and J is TRBJ1-3; a weak D match, TRBD1 (5 bases). V lost 4 bases to trimming and J lost 4 bases, with 15 bases between them. The CDR3 covers 15 residues. The germline gives CDR1 SGHRS, CDR2 YFSETQ. The CDR3 nucleotides are TGCGCCAGCAGCCAAAGAGCAGGGTCCGGAAACACCATATATTTT. The encoded protein is CASSQRAGSGNTIYF.

This clone was observed once. The rearrangement links TRBV5-6 to TRBJ2-1, with 12 positions matching TRBD2. After removal of 5 bases from V and 8 bases from J, the junction contained 11 bases not matched to a gene. The CDR3 covers 16 residues. Germline values: CDR1 SGHDT, CDR2 YYEEEE. The CDR3 DNA reads TGTGCCAGCAGTCTCGCTAGCGGGAGGGCCTTTGATGAGCAGTTCTTC. Encoded protein: CASSLASGRAFDEQFF. The full variable domain, in which reference TRBV5-6 and TRBJ2-1 provide the parts outside the CDR3, is DAGVTQSPTHLIKTRGQQVTLRCSPKSGHDTVSWYQQALGQGPQFIFQYYEEEERQRGNFPDRFSGHQFPNYSSELNVNALLLGDSALYLCASSLASGRAFDEQFFGPGTRLTVL.

The chain employs TRBV6-5 and TRBJ2-7, with TRBD1 matching 9 bases. In germline, CDR1 is MNHEY, CDR2 SVGAGI. V lost 2 bases to trimming and J lost 7 bases; unmatched junction nucleotides: 3. This CDR3 spans 13 amino acids. The CDR3 DNA is TGTGCCAGCAGTTACGACAGGGGGGGAGAGCAGTACTTC. It yields the protein CASSYDRGGEQYF.

The CDR3 is CASTDRRDYGYTF. As DNA, the CDR3 is TGTGCCAGTACGGACAGGAGGGACTATGGCTACACCTTC. V usage is TRBV19 and J usage is TRBJ1-2, with 7 bases aligning to TRBD1. The CDR3 spans 13 residues. The germline V gene has CDR1 LNHDA and CDR2 SQIVND (reference sequence). Trimming cost V 7 bases and J 3 bases; bases outside gene matches: 5.

The V call is TRBV3-1 (or the pseudogene TRBV3-2), the J call TRBJ1-2; weak D call: TRBD1 (5 bases). CDR1 and CDR2 (germline): LGHDT, YNNKEL (reference sequence). This CDR3 has 12 residues. Trimming removed 3 bases at V and 3 bases at J, with 5 bases between. CDR3 in DNA: TGTGCCAGCAGCCACAGGGACTATGGCTACACCTTC. Its protein is CASSHRDYGYTF.

The genes are TRBV3-1 (or the pseudogene TRBV3-2) and TRBJ1-1; D remains ambiguous. Trimming took off 2 bases at V and 9 bases at J, with 7 bases between the two ends. The germline V gene encodes CDR1 LGHDT and CDR2 YNNKEL (reference sequence). This CDR3 region has 11 residues. Here the CDR3 reads CASSQSTQAFF. CDR3 nucleotides: TGTGCCAGCAGCCAATCTACCCAAGCTTTCTTT.

This chain connects TRBV19 to TRBJ1-1; D gene uncertain. Germline V gene sequence: CDR1 LNHDA, CDR2 SQIVND (reference sequence). The CDR3 spans 16 residues. V lost 4 bases and J lost 3, with 18 bases in between. CDR3 nucleotides: TGTGCCAGTAGTAACACAAGTCCCCTCGGGGACACTGAAGCTTTCTTT. Translated, it gives CASSNTSPLGDTEAFF.

The chain recombines TRBV19 with TRBJ2-7; 7 bases are shared with TRBD2. CDR3 length: 13 residues. Germline V gene sequence: CDR1 LNHDA, CDR2 SQIVND (reference sequence). V lost 6 bases, J lost 7 bases, and 9 bases stayed unmatched. The CDR3 DNA reads TGTGCCAGTAGGGGGGAGGGGAGAAGGGAGCAGTACTTC. Protein: CASRGEGRREQYF.

The chain uses TRBV2 and TRBJ2-3; TRBD1 matches at 12 bases. CDR1 and CDR2 from the germline V gene are SNHLY and FYNNEI. CDR3 length: 15 residues. V lost 8 bases to trimming and J lost 6 bases; unmatched junction nucleotides: 9. As DNA, the CDR3 is TGTGCCAGCCGGTCCGGGACAGGGGGCGCCGATACGCAGTATTTT. Its translation: CASRSGTGGADTQYF.

The chain uses TRBV11-1 and TRBJ1-3, with D hard to call. Germline CDR1 SGHAT, CDR2 FQDESV (reference sequence). Deletions cut 2 bases from V and 0 bases from J, with 11 bases between. CDR3 length: 16 residues. The DNA of the CDR3 is TGTGCCAGCAGCTTAATTCGAGGGCACTCTGGAAACACCATATATTTT. It encodes CASSLIRGHSGNTIYF.

This rearrangement joins TRBV11-3 to TRBJ2-1; D may be TRBD2 (5 bases). CDR1 is SGHNT, CDR2 YENEEA, per germline. With 2 bases removed from V and 10 bases from J, the gap between germline ends came to 6 bases. This CDR3 spans 11 amino acids. The CDR3 is CASSLTGEQFF. The CDR3 DNA reads as TGTGCCAGCAGCTTAACGGGGGAGCAGTTCTTC.

J is TRBJ1-5 and V is TRBV11-2; a possible D gene is TRBD1 (5 bases). The V end lost 0 bases, the J end lost 4 bases, and 10 bases lay between the germline ends. This CDR3 is 15 amino acids long. Germline V CDR1 and CDR2: SGHAT, FQNNGV. CDR3 in DNA: TGTGCCAGCAGCTTAGACGCTGGGGGGAATCAGCCCCAGCATTTT. Translating gives CASSLDAGGNQPQHF.

Within the sample, this clone is medium-sized. This chain links TRBV6-5 with TRBJ1-2; no clear D gene. Germline V gene sequence: CDR1 MNHEY, CDR2 SVGAGI. The CDR3 length is 13 residues. Trimming cost V 5 bases and J 2 bases, with 9 bases left between them. CDR3 nucleotides: TGTGCCAGCAGTAGAGCACCCAACTATGGCTACACCTTC. This encodes CASSRAPNYGYTF.

The V gene is TRBV6-5, the J gene TRBJ2-4, with 8 bases matching TRBD1. The length of the CDR3 is 14 residues. The V and J ends lost 6 bases and 6 bases, in that order; junction bases with no gene match: 7. Germline loops: CDR1 MNHEY, CDR2 SVGAGI. For the CDR3, the DNA is TGTGCCAGCAGCCCAGGGGGCATCGGAAACATTCAGTACTTC. Translation gives CASSPGGIGNIQYF.

This rearrangement joins TRBV19 to TRBJ2-1; 11 bases are shared with TRBD1. Germline CDR1 LNHDA, CDR2 SQIVND (reference sequence). The CDR3 totals 16 residues. V was pared by 5 bases and J by 2 bases, with 5 bases of the junction left unmatched. The DNA of the CDR3 is TGTGCCAGTAGTTCAGGACAGGGGGCGGCCTACAATGAGCAGTTCTTC. Residues: CASSSGQGAAYNEQFF.

This chain links TRBV5-1 with TRBJ2-3; a possible D gene is TRBD1 (6 bases). Germline V CDR1 and CDR2: SGHRS, YFSETQ. Trimming shortened V by 4 bases and J by 3 bases, and 15 bases separated the two germline ends. The CDR3 is 15 residues long. CDR3 protein: CASSIDRPGTDTQYF. The CDR3 DNA reads TGCGCCAGCAGCATCGACAGGCCAGGAACAGATACGCAGTATTTT. The complete variable domain, with remaining parts taken from reference TRBV5-1 and TRBJ2-3, reads KAGVTQTPRYLIKTRGQQVTLSCSPISGHRSVSWYQQTPGQGLQFLFEYFSETQRNKGNFPGRFSGRQFSNSRSEMNVSTLELGDSALYLCASSIDRPGTDTQYFGPGTRLTVL.

The V call is TRBV10-3, the J call TRBJ1-5; 7 nucleotides line up with TRBD1. CDR3 length equals 15 residues. Germline V gene sequence: CDR1 ENHRY, CDR2 SYGVKD. J lost 1 base, V lost 8 bases, and 8 bases had no gene match. The CDR3 coding sequence is TGTGCCATCGGATCCGGGGACAGAAGCAATCAGCCCCAGCATTTT. It yields the protein CAIGSGDRSNQPQHF.

This clone was recorded once. V and J are TRBV5-1 and TRBJ2-5; D gene uncertain. CDR3 length equals 13 residues. V was trimmed by 0 bases and J by 2 bases, leaving 5 bases between them. The germline V gene has CDR1 SGHRS and CDR2 YFSETQ. This CDR3 is CASSLGLQETQYF. CDR3 DNA: TGCGCCAGCAGCTTGGGTCTGCAAGAGACCCAGTACTTC.

This chain joins TRBV2 and TRBJ1-2; no reliable D call. Trimming cost V 2 bases and J 7 bases, with 14 bases left between them. CDR1 SNHLY and CDR2 FYNNEI come from the germline V gene. The CDR3 sequence is 14 residues long. The CDR3 coding sequence is TGTGCCAGCAGTGAATCAGTTCGTAGCGGTGGCTACACCTTC. Amino acids: CASSESVRSGGYTF. Variable domain in full (rest from reference TRBV2 and TRBJ1-2): EPEVTQTPSHQVTQMGQEVILRCVPISNHLYFYWYRQILGQKVEFLVSFYNNEISEKSEIFDDQFSVERPDGSNFTLKIRSTKLEDSAMYFCASSESVRSGGYTFGSGTRLTVV.

This clone was counted once. This chain connects TRBV27 to TRBJ1-1; tentatively, D is TRBD1 (6 bases). Germline V gene lookup returns CDR1 MNHEY and CDR2 SMNVEV (reference sequence). The ends were cut back, 3 bases at V and 1 base at J, with 12 bases in the middle. This CDR3 region has 15 residues. The DNA for the CDR3 is TGTGCCAGCAGTTTCAGCAGGACAGCGAACACTGAAGCTTTCTTT. Residues: CASSFSRTANTEAFF.

The J gene is TRBJ1-1, the V gene TRBV29-1; D unclear. The CDR3 consists of 13 residues. V lost 4 bases, J lost 2 bases, and 11 bases lay in between. CDR1 SQVTM and CDR2 ANQGSEA come from the germline V gene. CDR3 DNA: TGCAGCGTTGGTACAGAGAGAAACACTGAAGCTTTCTTT. As protein: CSVGTERNTEAFF.

J is TRBJ2-3 and V is TRBV6-5; tentative D call: TRBD2 (5 bases). V lost 5 bases and J 5 bases, leaving 11 bases between the germline ends. The CDR3 spans 13 residues. The germline CDR1 and CDR2 sequences are MNHEY and SVGAGI. The CDR3 DNA is TGTGCCAGCAGTATCTCGAGGGTAGATACGCAGTATTTT. Translating it yields CASSISRVDTQYF.

This clone was detected only a few times. The chain carries TRBV18 and TRBJ1-5; 7 bases fit TRBD1. The trim removed 3 bases at V and 2 bases at J, leaving 1 base unmatched. Germline lookup yields CDR1 KGHSH and CDR2 LQKENI. The CDR3 loop spans 14 amino acids. The CDR3 sequence: CASSPGQRNQPQHF. The CDR3 DNA reads TGTGCCAGCTCACCGGGACAGCGCAATCAGCCCCAGCATTTT.

This rearrangement joins TRBV12-5 to TRBJ1-1; the D is unclear. V lost 6 bases to trimming and J lost 3 bases, with 17 bases between them. The germline gives CDR1 LGHNT, CDR2 FRNRAP. The CDR3 spans 15 residues. The CDR3 here is CASGPSGVMDTEAFF. CDR3 DNA sequence: TGTGCTAGTGGCCCCTCCGGGGTTATGGACACTGAAGCTTTCTTT.

The gene calls are TRBV11-1 and TRBJ1-4; D gene uncertain. Trimming shortened V by 2 bases and J by 4 bases, and 5 bases separated the two germline ends. Per the germline V gene, CDR1 is SGHAT and CDR2 is FQDESV (reference sequence). CDR3 length: 13 amino acids. CDR3 bases: TGTGCCAGCAGCTTACTACGTAATGAAAAACTGTTTTTT. Translation gives CASSLLRNEKLFF.

The chain is built from TRBV2 and TRBJ1-6, with D hard to call. The V gene's germline CDR1 is SNHLY and CDR2 FYNNEI. Trimming shortened V by 7 bases and J by 1 base, and 26 bases separated the two germline ends. The length of the CDR3 is 20 residues. CDR3 nucleotides: TGTGCCAGCAAAGGAGAGATGAGGATGAGTGGTTTTTCCTATAATTCACCCCTCCACTTT. This translates into CASKGEMRMSGFSYNSPLHF.